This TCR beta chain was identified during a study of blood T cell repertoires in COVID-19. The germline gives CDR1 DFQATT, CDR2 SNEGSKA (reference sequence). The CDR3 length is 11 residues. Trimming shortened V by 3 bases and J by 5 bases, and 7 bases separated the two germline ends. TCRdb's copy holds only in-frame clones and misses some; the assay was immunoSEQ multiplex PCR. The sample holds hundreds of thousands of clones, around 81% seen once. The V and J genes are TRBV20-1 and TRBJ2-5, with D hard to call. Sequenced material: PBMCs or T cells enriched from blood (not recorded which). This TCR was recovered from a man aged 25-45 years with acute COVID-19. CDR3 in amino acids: CSARVGETQYF. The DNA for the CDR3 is TGCAGTGCTAGGGTCGGGGAGACCCAGTACTTC.